The 16 T cell receptor beta chains reported below all come from one sample, sequenced in a study of T cell responses to AZD1222 COVID-19 vaccine. Sequenced by immunoSEQ multiplex PCR; TCRdb stores in-frame clones only, minus some. The sample has about 93,000 clones, 86% seen once. Sequenced here: peripheral blood, sampled on day 0 of AZD1222 vaccination. All receptors derive from an adult in good health.

The chain recombines TRBV18 with TRBJ1-1; 8 bases fit TRBD1. The CDR3 length is 14 residues. Germline trimming cut 5 bases from V and 10 bases from J; bases unmatched to any gene: 12. Germline CDR1 and CDR2: KGHSH and LQKENI. The CDR3, as DNA: TGTGCCAGCTCATCCCAAGGAGCAACAGGGGGAGCTTTCTTT. It specifies CASSSQGATGGAFF.

The chain couples TRBV15 to TRBJ2-1; possibly TRBD1 or TRBD2 for D (5 bases each). CDR1 LNHNV and CDR2 YYDKDF come from the germline V gene (reference sequence). Trimming pared 0 bases from V and 2 bases from J, leaving 14 bases between. The CDR3 runs 17 residues. In DNA form, the CDR3 reads TGTGCCACCAGCAGAGATCGGGGCTCCCCCCCCTACAATGAGCAGTTCTTC. Protein sequence: CATSRDRGSPPYNEQFF.

This chain connects TRBV18 to TRBJ2-7, with TRBD1 as a possible D gene (6 bases). The germline gives CDR1 KGHSH, CDR2 LQKENI. The V gene lost 4 bases and the J gene lost 5 bases, with 18 bases spanning the gap. The CDR3 loop spans 15 amino acids. In nucleotides, the CDR3 is TGTGCCAGCTCACTATTACAGGGTTACCATAACGAGCAGTACTTC. This sequence encodes CASSLLQGYHNEQYF. Full variable domain (outside the CDR3, taken from reference TRBV18 and TRBJ2-7): NAGVMQNPRHLVRRRGQEARLRCSPMKGHSHVYWYRQLPEEGLKFMVYLQKENIIDESGMPKERFSAEFPKEGPSILRIQQVVRGDSAAYFCASSLLQGYHNEQYFGPGTRLTVT.

This clone is a singleton in its sample. V usage is TRBV11-2 and J usage is TRBJ2-5; the D gene is possibly TRBD1 (6 bases). Germline values: CDR1 SGHAT, CDR2 FQNNGV. The CDR3 length is 16 residues. V dropped 4 bases and J dropped 2 bases, with 17 bases sitting between them. This CDR3 is CASSSLSRTEQETQYF. The CDR3 coding sequence is TGTGCCAGCAGCTCCTTATCCCGGACAGAACAAGAGACCCAGTACTTC. Supplemented by reference TRBV11-2 and TRBJ2-5, the full variable domain reads EAGVAQSPRYKIIEKRQSVAFWCNPISGHATLYWYQQILGQGPKLLIQFQNNGVVDDSQLPKDRFSAERLKGVDSTLKIQPAKLEDSAVYLCASSSLSRTEQETQYFGPGTRLLVL.

The CDR3 is CASSGNSNEQFF. Here the CDR3 DNA reads TGTGCCAGCAGCGGTAACAGCAATGAGCAGTTCTTC. This chain uses TRBV9 with TRBJ2-1; no clear D. Deletions cut 3 bases from V and 6 bases from J, with 7 bases between. This CDR3 region has 12 residues. The germline gives CDR1 SGDLS, CDR2 YYNGEE.

The chain has TRBV7-2 and TRBJ2-1, with D possibly TRBD1 on 5 matching bases. CDR3 size: 14 residues. Germline V gene data show CDR1 as SGHTA and CDR2 as FQGNSA. V was pared by 5 bases and J by 2 bases, with 10 bases between. The CDR3 region is CASSPTAPYNEQFF. The CDR3 nucleotides are TGTGCCAGCAGCCCGACAGCACCCTACAATGAGCAGTTCTTC.

The genes are TRBV6-5 and TRBJ1-2; D uncertain. The CDR3 runs 12 residues. V lost 5 bases to trimming and J lost 4 bases, with 8 bases between them. Looked up from germline, CDR1 is MNHEY and CDR2 is SVGAGI. The CDR3 DNA sequence: TGTGCCAGCAGTCGCGGACCCTATGGCTACACCTTC. The encoded protein is CASSRGPYGYTF.

The rearrangement uses TRBV30 and TRBJ1-6; D unclear. This CDR3 region has 14 residues. Deletions cut 1 base from V and 7 bases from J, with 11 bases between. Germline V lookup: CDR1 GTSNPN, CDR2 SVGIG (reference sequence). This chain's CDR3 is CAWSAMAGNSPLHF. The CDR3 DNA sequence: TGTGCCTGGAGTGCCATGGCAGGCAATTCACCCCTCCACTTT.

V is TRBV19 and J is TRBJ1-6, with 8 bases identical to TRBD1. Germline assignment: CDR1 LNHDA and CDR2 SQIVND (reference sequence). This CDR3 has 14 amino acids. Trimming removed 4 bases from V and 10 bases from J; junction bases left unmatched: 6. The CDR3 is CASSTDRGRSPLHF. DNA for the CDR3: TGTGCCAGTAGTACCGACAGGGGTAGATCACCCCTCCACTTT.

The chain is built from TRBV18 and TRBJ2-2, with 8 bases lining up with TRBD1. This CDR3 has 16 amino acids. Trimming at V came to 4 bases and at J to 4 bases, leaving 8 bases not matched to a gene. The germline V gene has CDR1 KGHSH and CDR2 LQKENI. The CDR3 is CASSRPGQAFTGELFF. In DNA, the CDR3 is TGTGCCAGCTCACGGCCGGGACAGGCCTTCACCGGGGAGCTGTTTTTT.

This chain links TRBV7-9 with TRBJ1-3; no definite D call. The CDR3 has 16 amino acids. With 5 bases removed from V and 0 bases from J, the gap between germline ends came to 14 bases. The germline gives CDR1 SEHNR, CDR2 FQNEAQ (reference sequence). The CDR3 DNA reads TGTGCCAGCAGCCGAACCGGACGGAGCTCTGGAAACACCATATATTTT. Amino acids: CASSRTGRSSGNTIYF.

The chain employs TRBV19 and TRBJ1-5; a weak D match, TRBD1 (6 bases). V was pared by 5 bases and J by 11 bases, with 13 bases between. Per the germline V gene, CDR1 is LNHDA and CDR2 is SQIVND (reference sequence). The CDR3 contains 12 residues. Here the CDR3 reads CASSEQGGAQHF. DNA for the CDR3: TGTGCCAGTAGTGAACAGGGAGGGGCCCAGCATTTT.

The V call is TRBV5-4, the J call TRBJ2-5; TRBD2 agrees at 7 bases. The CDR3 length is 16 residues. Trimming at V came to 3 bases and at J to 4 bases, leaving 12 bases not matched to a gene. Per the germline V gene, CDR1 is SGHNT and CDR2 is YYREEE (reference sequence). DNA of the CDR3: TGTGCCAGCAGCTCGGGTGGGACTACCTCGCGAGAGACCCAGTACTTC. This encodes CASSSGGTTSRETQYF.

The rearrangement uses TRBV2 and TRBJ1-5, with D possibly TRBD1 on 5 matching bases. In germline, CDR1 is SNHLY, CDR2 FYNNEI. The V end was cut by 6 bases, the J end by 5 bases, with 11 bases between. CDR3 length equals 13 residues. CDR3 in DNA: TGTGCCAGCAGATGGCAGACAGATCAGCCCCAGCATTTT. Translated, it gives CASRWQTDQPQHF.

The chain employs TRBV29-1 and TRBJ2-7; 10 bases are a match to TRBD2. Germline V gives CDR1 SQVTM, CDR2 ANQGSEA. V was pared by 3 bases and J by 3 bases, with 5 bases of the junction left unmatched. The CDR3 loop spans 14 amino acids. This CDR3 reads CSVEIASGGYEQYF. The CDR3 coding sequence is TGCAGCGTTGAGATAGCTAGCGGGGGCTACGAGCAGTACTTC.

This chain links TRBV5-1 with TRBJ1-2; unclear D gene. CDR1 and CDR2 (germline): SGHRS, YFSETQ. This CDR3 comprises 12 residues. V dropped 0 bases and J dropped 8 bases, with 8 bases sitting between them. The CDR3: CASSLAEGGYTF. The CDR3, as DNA: TGCGCCAGCAGCTTGGCGGAGGGAGGCTACACCTTC.